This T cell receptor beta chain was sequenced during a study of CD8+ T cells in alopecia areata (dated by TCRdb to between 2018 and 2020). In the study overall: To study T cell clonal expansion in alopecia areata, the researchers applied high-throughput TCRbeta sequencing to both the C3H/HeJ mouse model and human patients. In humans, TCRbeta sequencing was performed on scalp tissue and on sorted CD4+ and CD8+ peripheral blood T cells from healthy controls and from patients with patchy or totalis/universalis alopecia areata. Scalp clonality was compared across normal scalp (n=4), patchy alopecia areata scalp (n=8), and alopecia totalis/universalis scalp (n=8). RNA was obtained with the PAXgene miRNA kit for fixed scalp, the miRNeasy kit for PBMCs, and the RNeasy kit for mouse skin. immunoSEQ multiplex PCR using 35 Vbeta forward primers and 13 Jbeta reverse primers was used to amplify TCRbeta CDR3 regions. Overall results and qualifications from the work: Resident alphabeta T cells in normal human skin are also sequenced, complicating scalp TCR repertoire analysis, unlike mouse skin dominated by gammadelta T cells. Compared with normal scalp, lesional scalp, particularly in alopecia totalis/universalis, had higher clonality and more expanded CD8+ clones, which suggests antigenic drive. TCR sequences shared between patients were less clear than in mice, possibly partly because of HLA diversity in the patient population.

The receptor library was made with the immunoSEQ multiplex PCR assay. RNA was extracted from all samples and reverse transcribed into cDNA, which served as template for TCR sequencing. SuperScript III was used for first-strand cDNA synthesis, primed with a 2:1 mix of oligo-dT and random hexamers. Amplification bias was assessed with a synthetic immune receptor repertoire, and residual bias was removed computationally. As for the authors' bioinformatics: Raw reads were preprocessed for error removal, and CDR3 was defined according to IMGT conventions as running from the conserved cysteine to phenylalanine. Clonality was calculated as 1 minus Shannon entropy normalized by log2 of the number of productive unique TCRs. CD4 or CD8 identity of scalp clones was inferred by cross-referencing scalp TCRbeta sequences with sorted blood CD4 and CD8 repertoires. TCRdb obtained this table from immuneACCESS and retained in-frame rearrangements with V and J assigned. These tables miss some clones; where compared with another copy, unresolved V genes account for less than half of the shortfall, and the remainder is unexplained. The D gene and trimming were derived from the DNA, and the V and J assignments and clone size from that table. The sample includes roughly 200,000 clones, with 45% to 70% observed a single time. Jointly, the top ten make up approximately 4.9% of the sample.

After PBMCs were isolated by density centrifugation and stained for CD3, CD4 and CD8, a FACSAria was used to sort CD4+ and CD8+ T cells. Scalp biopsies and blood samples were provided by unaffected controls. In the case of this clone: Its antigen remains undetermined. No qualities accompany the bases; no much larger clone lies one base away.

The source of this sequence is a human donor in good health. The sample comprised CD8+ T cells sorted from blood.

The DNA is TGCAGCGTTGAGTTAAGGCGGGGGGGCGGCGATGAGCAGTTCTTC. It is translated as CSVELRRGGGDEQFF. The chain links TRBV29-1 with TRBJ2-1; TRBD2 matches 9 bases in the middle. The CDR3 sequence holds 15 residues, the cysteine and phenylalanine included. Only the CDR3 region is kept as DNA, spanning 45 bases read in frame from base 1. V trim: 3 bases; J trim: 8 bases; unmatched bases: 11. Looking up the germline V gene yields CDR1 SQVTM and CDR2 ANQGSEA.